Below, 27 T cell receptor beta chains from the same sample are listed, as sequenced in a study of shared T cell receptors in the human thymus. Assay: immunoSEQ multiplex PCR; the TCRdb copy retains only in-frame clones and omits some. Among under 700,000 clones listed, around three quarters were seen once. The sample was also reused in another study, on human thymus T cells.

Sequencing input: thymocytes. The receptors stem from a boy under two years old with a congenital heart defect.

The chain carries TRBV5-1 and TRBJ2-5; 8 positions agree with TRBD2. CDR3 length: 17 amino acids. J lost 2 bases, V lost 3 bases, and 12 bases had no gene match. Germline values: CDR1 SGHRS, CDR2 YFSETQ. The CDR3 DNA is TGCGCCAGCAGCTCAGACCCCCCTAGCGGGTGGCAAGAGACCCAGTACTTC. Amino acid sequence: CASSSDPPSGWQETQYF. Filled out from reference TRBV5-1 and TRBJ2-5, the complete variable domain reads KAGVTQTPRYLIKTRGQQVTLSCSPISGHRSVSWYQQTPGQGLQFLFEYFSETQRNKGNFPGRFSGRQFSNSRSEMNVSTLELGDSALYLCASSSDPPSGWQETQYFGPGTRLLVL.

The count of this clone is one. The chain is built from TRBV2 and TRBJ2-1; a weak D match, TRBD2 (6 bases). The V gene lost 4 bases and the J gene lost 6 bases, with 13 bases spanning the gap. CDR1 and CDR2 from the germline V gene are SNHLY and FYNNEI. This CDR3 has 14 residues. For the CDR3, the DNA is TGTGCCAGCAGTGGACGGGAGTTGGGCAATGAGCAGTTCTTC. It codes for CASSGRELGNEQFF.

The rearrangement uses TRBV29-1 and TRBJ2-3; 10 positions match TRBD2. This CDR3 region has 15 residues. V shed 3 bases and J 0 bases; nucleotides not matched to a gene: 3. The germline V gene has CDR1 SQVTM and CDR2 ANQGSEA. The CDR3 reads CSVDPTSGSTDTQYF. The CDR3 DNA reads TGCAGCGTTGACCCGACTAGCGGGAGCACAGATACGCAGTATTTT.

The CDR3: CASRKTGDRREKLFF. The DNA of the CDR3 is TGTGCCAGCAGAAAGACAGGGGATAGGAGGGAAAAACTGTTTTTT. V usage is TRBV7-3 and J usage is TRBJ1-4; 8 bases fit TRBD1. The germline gives CDR1 SGHTA, CDR2 FQGTGA. CDR3 length equals 15 residues. The ends lost 6 bases at V and 8 bases at J; junction bases unmatched: 11.

The CDR3 loop is CASSASGRGRETQYF. CDR3 coding DNA: TGTGCCAGCAGCGCTAGCGGGAGAGGGCGAGAGACCCAGTACTTC. The chain couples TRBV9 to TRBJ2-5; the match to TRBD2 covers 10 bases. The germline CDR1 and CDR2 sequences are SGDLS and YYNGEE. The V segment lost 3 bases and the J segment 4 bases; nucleotides outside the gene matches: 6. The CDR3 spans 15 residues.

The chain recombines TRBV27 with TRBJ1-2, with 7 bases aligning to TRBD1. V trimming: 5 bases; J trimming: 8 bases; junction bases outside the gene matches: 11. Germline values: CDR1 MNHEY, CDR2 SMNVEV (reference sequence). The CDR3 runs 14 residues. CDR3 loop: CASSPTDRVEGYTF. Here the CDR3 DNA reads TGTGCCAGCAGTCCGACTGACAGGGTGGAAGGCTACACCTTC.

V is TRBV27 and J is TRBJ1-1; a possible D gene is TRBD1 (5 bases). The ends were cut back, 1 base at V and 0 bases at J, with 21 bases in the middle. The CDR3 has 19 residues. CDR1 is MNHEY and CDR2 is SMNVEV in the germline V gene (reference sequence). The CDR3 DNA follows: TGTGCCAGCAGTTTATACCCCGGGGGGGGACGAGAAATGAACACTGAAGCTTTCTTT. Amino acid sequence: CASSLYPGGGREMNTEAFF.

The chain links TRBV27 to TRBJ2-7, with D maybe TRBD1 (6 bases). Germline CDR1 is MNHEY and CDR2 is SMNVEV (reference sequence). CDR3 length equals 16 residues. V shed 5 bases and J shed 2 bases, with 19 bases lying between them. The CDR3 sequence is CASSPNPSRGPYEQYF. CDR3 bases: TGTGCCAGCAGTCCCAACCCCTCCAGGGGTCCCTACGAGCAGTACTTC.

The chain recombines TRBV7-9 with TRBJ1-1, with D perhaps matching TRBD1 (5 bases). Germline V gene lookup returns CDR1 SEHNR and CDR2 FQNEAQ (reference sequence). This CDR3 comprises 15 residues. The V and J ends lost 5 bases and 2 bases respectively, with 15 bases between them. CDR3 nucleotides: TGTGCCAGCAGCCGGTTGGGGGAGGGCAACACTGAAGCTTTCTTT. Translating it yields CASSRLGEGNTEAFF.

V usage is TRBV11-2 and J usage is TRBJ2-7; D is uncertain. Trimming cost V 2 bases and J 3 bases, with 11 bases left between them. Germline CDR1 reads SGHAT; CDR2 reads FQNNGV. The CDR3 covers 14 residues. Written as DNA, the CDR3 is TGTGCCAGCAGCTTATTCGGGTGGAGCTACGAGCAGTACTTC. Protein sequence: CASSLFGWSYEQYF.

The genes are TRBV5-1 and TRBJ2-3; 8 bases are a match to TRBD2. This CDR3 has 15 residues. CDR1 and CDR2 from the germline V gene are SGHRS and YFSETQ. The V gene end was trimmed by 2 bases and the J gene end by 3 bases; junction bases not matched to a gene: 5. CDR3 DNA: TGCGCCAGCAGCTTAGGGACTAGGGGTACAGATACGCAGTATTTT. Translated, it gives CASSLGTRGTDTQYF.

The chain couples TRBV2 to TRBJ2-7, with D possibly being TRBD2 (6 bases). V was trimmed by 6 bases and J by 1 base, leaving 22 bases between them. Germline V gene data show CDR1 as SNHLY and CDR2 as FYNNEI. The length of the CDR3 is 17 residues. The CDR3 region is CASSPRRRDFSSYEQYF. As DNA, the CDR3 is TGTGCCAGCAGCCCCCGTCGGAGGGACTTTTCTTCCTACGAGCAGTACTTC.

The V call is TRBV29-1, the J call TRBJ2-7; 8 nucleotides match TRBD1. Germline CDR1 SQVTM, CDR2 ANQGSEA. This CDR3 region has 14 residues. V was pared by 4 bases and J by 3 bases, with 8 bases of the junction left unmatched. The chain's CDR3 is CSVVRRGPNYEQYF. CDR3 sequence (DNA): TGCAGCGTTGTCCGCAGGGGGCCAAACTACGAGCAGTACTTC.

The V and J genes are TRBV4-2 and TRBJ2-3; TRBD1 might be the D (6 bases). Per germline, CDR1 LGHNA and CDR2 YNFKEQ. Between the trimmed V and J ends, which lost 0 bases and 0 bases, there was a span of 13 bases. The CDR3 runs 17 residues. The CDR3, as DNA: TGTGCCAGCAGCCAAGATCCCGGGACAATTAGCACAGATACGCAGTATTTT. Amino acids: CASSQDPGTISTDTQYF.

The V gene is TRBV6-4, the J gene TRBJ2-1, with 9 bases lining up with TRBD2. Trimming took 4 bases from V and 8 from J; bases not matched to a gene: 9. The CDR3 contains 15 residues. CDR1 and CDR2 from the germline V gene are MRHNA and SNTAGT. The CDR3 coding sequence is TGTGCCAGCAGTGCGGGACTAGCCTCAGGGGATGAGCAGTTCTTC. It translates to CASSAGLASGDEQFF.

The rearrangement uses TRBV15 and TRBJ2-1; 14 bases align to TRBD2. CDR3 length: 18 residues. Germline V gene lookup returns CDR1 LNHNV and CDR2 YYDKDF (reference sequence). V gave up 1 base and J gave up 4 bases; unmatched junction bases: 6. The CDR3 nucleotides are TGTGCCACCAGCAGAGGTGGGACTAGCGGGAGTCTATACAATGAGCAGTTCTTC. Its protein product is CATSRGGTSGSLYNEQFF.

The chain joins TRBV11-2 to TRBJ2-7, with no clear D. The CDR3 extends over 16 amino acids. The V and J ends lost 4 bases and 3 bases respectively, with 19 bases between them. Germline loops: CDR1 SGHAT, CDR2 FQNNGV. CDR3 sequence: CASSSLTGVPNYEQYF. In DNA form, the CDR3 reads TGTGCCAGCAGCTCTCTCACTGGAGTCCCGAACTACGAGCAGTACTTC.

V usage is TRBV5-6 and J usage is TRBJ2-5; the match to TRBD2 covers 11 bases. With V trimmed by 4 bases and J by 5 bases, 10 bases remained unmatched. The CDR3 is 16 amino acids. CDR1 and CDR2 (germline): SGHDT, YYEEEE. The CDR3 loop is CASSPRLAGPRETQYF. The CDR3 nucleotides are TGTGCCAGCAGCCCAAGACTAGCGGGACCCCGGGAGACCCAGTACTTC.

A few counts support this clone. The chain joins TRBV4-3 to TRBJ1-1, with TRBD1 identical over 7 bases. The V gene end was trimmed by 7 bases and the J gene end by 2 bases; junction bases not matched to a gene: 13. Germline V lookup: CDR1 LGHNA, CDR2 YSLEER. The CDR3 totals 16 residues. For the CDR3, the DNA is TGCGCCAGCAACCCAGATCTAACAGGGGCCAACACTGAAGCTTTCTTT. Its protein product is CASNPDLTGANTEAFF.

A single count supports this clone. J is TRBJ2-7 and V is TRBV7-2; 10 bases are shared with TRBD2. CDR3 length equals 16 residues. V gave up 6 bases and J gave up 0 bases; unmatched junction bases: 8. Germline assignment: CDR1 SGHTA and CDR2 FQGNSA. CDR3 coding DNA: TGTGCCAGCAGTCTAATAGCGGGAGGCCCCTCCTACGAGCAGTACTTC. This gives the protein CASSLIAGGPSYEQYF.

This clone has a handful of counts. The genes are TRBV12-5 and TRBJ1-1; D unclear. CDR1 is LGHNT and CDR2 is FRNRAP in the germline V gene. The V end was cut by 6 bases, the J end by 7 bases, with 6 bases between. The CDR3 is 10 residues long. The CDR3 DNA is TGTGCTAGTGGCCACTTTGAAGCTTTCTTT. Translating gives CASGHFEAFF.

This clone came up a few times. J is TRBJ1-1 and V is TRBV28; tentative D call: TRBD1 (6 bases). V shed 7 bases and J shed 1 base, with 19 bases lying between them. CDR3 length: 16 amino acids. The germline V gene has CDR1 MDHEN and CDR2 SYDVKM. The CDR3 reads CASTLGNRAGNTEAFF. CDR3 nucleotide sequence: TGTGCCAGCACCCTGGGGAACAGGGCAGGGAACACTGAAGCTTTCTTT.

This chain links TRBV6-6 with TRBJ2-7, with 9 bases matching TRBD1. CDR3 size: 15 residues. V trimming: 6 bases; J trimming: 5 bases; junction bases outside the gene matches: 11. Per germline, CDR1 MNHNY and CDR2 SVGAGI (reference sequence). The CDR3 loop is CASRPAQGASHEQYF. The CDR3 nucleotides are TGTGCCAGCAGACCCGCACAGGGGGCGTCCCACGAGCAGTACTTC.

The chain is built from TRBV5-1 and TRBJ1-4; 9 bases line up with TRBD1. Per the germline V gene, CDR1 is SGHRS and CDR2 is YFSETQ. There are 16 residues in the CDR3. The trim removed 4 bases at V and 2 bases at J, leaving 6 bases unmatched. Here the CDR3 reads CASSPTGTGTNEKLFF. CDR3 in DNA: TGCGCCAGCAGCCCCACCGGGACAGGGACTAATGAAAAACTGTTTTTT.

The chain recombines TRBV27 with TRBJ1-4; a possible D gene is TRBD1 (6 bases). CDR1 is MNHEY, CDR2 SMNVEV, per germline (reference sequence). CDR3 length: 14 amino acids. V lost 3 bases and J 7 bases, leaving 12 bases between the germline ends. CDR3 protein: CASSFTGGPEKLFF. In DNA form, the CDR3 reads TGTGCCAGCAGTTTCACGGGGGGGCCTGAAAAACTGTTTTTT.

V is TRBV5-4 and J is TRBJ2-1, with unresolved D. The CDR3 loop spans 14 amino acids. In germline, CDR1 is SGHNT, CDR2 YYREEE (reference sequence). Trimming pared 4 bases from V and 2 bases from J, leaving 10 bases between. As DNA, the CDR3 is TGTGCCAGCAGCCCCTACGAGGCCTACAATGAGCAGTTCTTC. It specifies CASSPYEAYNEQFF.

The gene calls are TRBV14 and TRBJ2-7; 9 nucleotides agree with TRBD1. The CDR3 is 15 residues long. CDR1 and CDR2 from the germline V gene are SGHDN and FVKESK. After removal of 0 bases from V and 2 bases from J, the junction contained 2 bases not matched to a gene. CDR3 sequence reads: CASSQEGQGPYEQYF. DNA of the CDR3: TGTGCCAGCAGCCAAGAGGGACAGGGACCCTACGAGCAGTACTTC. The variable domain in full, completed from reference TRBV14 and TRBJ2-7, reads EAGVTQFPSHSVIEKGQTVTLRCDPISGHDNLYWYRRVMGKEIKFLLHFVKESKQDESGMPNNRFLAERTGGTYSTLKVQPAELEDSGVYFCASSQEGQGPYEQYFGPGTRLTVT.